The clone carrying this TCR beta chain was counted a few times. Trimming pared 7 bases from V and 6 bases from J, leaving 14 bases between. The CDR3 contains 13 residues. Per germline, CDR1 LGHDT and CDR2 YNNKEL (reference sequence). Unique molecular identifiers were built into the TCRbeta library. From the PCR reads, TCRdb called clonotypes with MiXCR, one entry per CDR3 protein. The table shows 500,000 to 600,000 distinct CDR3 sequences, with around a third occurring only once. This record belongs to a study of T-cell reconstitution after alpha-beta-depleted transplantation in children. The receptor's source is a human donor who donated a stem cell graft to a child with aplastic anemia. V and J are TRBV3-1 and TRBJ2-3; D remains unclear. The specimen comprised PBMCs from the stem cell graft donor, sampled from the stem cell graft. In DNA form, the CDR3 reads TGTGCCAGCAACCGGGCCCAGGCCGATACGCAGTATTTT. It specifies CASNRAQADTQYF.